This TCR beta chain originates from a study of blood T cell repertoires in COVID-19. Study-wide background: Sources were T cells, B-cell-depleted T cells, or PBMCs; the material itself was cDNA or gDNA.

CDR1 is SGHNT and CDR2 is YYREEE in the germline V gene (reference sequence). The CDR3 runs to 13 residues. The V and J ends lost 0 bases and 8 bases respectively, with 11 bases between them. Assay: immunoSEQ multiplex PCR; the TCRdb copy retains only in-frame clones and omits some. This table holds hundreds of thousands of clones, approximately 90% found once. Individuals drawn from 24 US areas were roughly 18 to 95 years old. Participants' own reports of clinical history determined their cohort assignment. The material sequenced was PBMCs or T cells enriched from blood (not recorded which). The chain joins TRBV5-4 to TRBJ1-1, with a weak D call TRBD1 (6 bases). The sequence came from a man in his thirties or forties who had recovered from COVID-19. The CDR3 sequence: CASSLGRQEEAFF. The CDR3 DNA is TGTGCCAGCAGCTTGGGGCGACAGGAAGAAGCTTTCTTT.